This T cell receptor (beta chain) is from a study of early T cells in non-severe SARS-CoV-2 infection. There are a few counts of this clonotype. Germline V gene data show CDR1 as SQVTM and CDR2 as ANQGSEA. The V gene end was trimmed by 7 bases and the J gene end by 0 bases; junction bases not matched to a gene: 2. This CDR3 has 14 amino acids. TCRdb re-analysed the 5' RACE reads in MiXCR, keeping a single row per CDR3 protein. This sample has around 59,000 distinct CDR3 sequences, with around an eighth found just once. The chain uses TRBV29-1 and TRBJ2-3; 12 bases are a match to TRBD2. Material: whole blood. This receptor was identified in an adult who was a healthcare worker with PCR-confirmed SARS-CoV-2 infection or an uninfected control (not recorded which). The CDR3 DNA is TGCAGCGCGACTAGCGGGAGTAGCACAGATACGCAGTATTTT. It is translated as CSATSGSSTDTQYF.